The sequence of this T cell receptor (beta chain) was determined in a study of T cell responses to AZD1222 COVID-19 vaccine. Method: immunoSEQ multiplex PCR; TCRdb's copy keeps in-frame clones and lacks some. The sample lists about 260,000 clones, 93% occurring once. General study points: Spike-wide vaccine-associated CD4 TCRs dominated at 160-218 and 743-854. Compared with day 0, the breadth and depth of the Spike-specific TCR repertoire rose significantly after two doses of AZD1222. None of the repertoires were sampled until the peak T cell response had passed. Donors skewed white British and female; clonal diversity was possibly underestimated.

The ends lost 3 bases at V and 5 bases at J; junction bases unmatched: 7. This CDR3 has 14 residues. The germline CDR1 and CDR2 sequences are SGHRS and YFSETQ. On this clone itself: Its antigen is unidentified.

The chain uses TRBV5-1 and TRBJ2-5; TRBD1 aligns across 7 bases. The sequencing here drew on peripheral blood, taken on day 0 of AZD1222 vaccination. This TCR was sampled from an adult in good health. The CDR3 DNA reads TGCGCCAGCAGCTCAGACAGGGTCTATGAGACCCAGTACTTC. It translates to CASSSDRVYETQYF.